The 12 T cell receptor beta chains in this list originate from one sample, sequenced in a study of blood T cell repertoires in COVID-19. Assay: immunoSEQ multiplex PCR; the TCRdb copy retains only in-frame clones and omits some. The sample lists more than 85,000 clones; roughly 89% were seen once. Sequenced sample: peripheral blood. These receptors were collected from a human donor with COVID-19, enrolled during active disease. The donor label of this sample is uncertain.

CDR3 loop: CASSLTGGQETQYF. The CDR3 coding sequence is TGTGCCAGCAGCCTTACAGGGGGGCAAGAGACCCAGTACTTC. The gene calls are TRBV7-2 and TRBJ2-5; 8 bases are shared with TRBD1. The ends lost 5 bases at V and 2 bases at J; junction bases unmatched: 4. The CDR3 spans 14 residues. Germline CDR1 is SGHTA and CDR2 is FQGNSA. Filled out from reference TRBV7-2 and TRBJ2-5, the complete variable domain reads GAGVSQSPSNKVTEKGKDVELRCDPISGHTALYWYRQSLGQGLEFLIYFQGNSAPDKSGLPSDRFSAERTGGSVSTLTIQRTQQEDSAVYLCASSLTGGQETQYFGPGTRLLVL.

The chain couples TRBV11-2 to TRBJ2-2; D unresolved. Germline assignment: CDR1 SGHAT and CDR2 FQNNGV. Trimming shortened V by 3 bases and J by 0 bases, and 11 bases separated the two germline ends. The CDR3 is made up of 16 amino acids. DNA for the CDR3: TGTGCCAGCAGCTTTAACGCCGGTGCGAACACCGGGGAGCTGTTTTTT. Its protein is CASSFNAGANTGELFF.

The J gene is TRBJ2-5, the V gene TRBV5-1; the match to TRBD2 covers 10 bases. Germline trimming cut 5 bases from V and 3 bases from J; bases unmatched to any gene: 16. The CDR3 totals 18 residues. Germline CDR1 reads SGHRS; CDR2 reads YFSETQ. DNA for the CDR3: TGCGCCAGCAGGACCGCGCACGCCTGGACTAGCGGAGAAGAGACCCAGTACTTC. Amino acid sequence: CASRTAHAWTSGEETQYF.

This chain links TRBV4-1 with TRBJ1-2, with 9 positions matching TRBD1. Germline CDR1 is MGHRA and CDR2 is YSYEKL. There are 16 residues in the CDR3. The V segment lost 3 bases and the J segment 4 bases; nucleotides outside the gene matches: 9. CDR3 nucleotides: TGCGCCAGCAGCCAGCCTCTTCAGGGACAGGGCTATGGCTACACCTTC. This translates into CASSQPLQGQGYGYTF.

The rearrangement joins TRBV7-3 to TRBJ1-6; no definite D call. CDR1 and CDR2 from the germline V gene are SGHTA and FQGTGA. CDR3 length: 14 amino acids. V was trimmed by 3 bases and J by 5 bases, leaving 8 bases between them. This CDR3 reads CASSLNRNNSPLHF. As DNA, the CDR3 is TGTGCCAGCAGCTTGAACAGAAATAATTCACCCCTCCACTTT. Looking up the rest from reference TRBV7-3 and TRBJ1-6 gives the full variable domain: GAGVSQTPSNKVTEKGKYVELRCDPISGHTALYWYRQSLGQGPEFLIYFQGTGAADDSGLPNDRFFAVRPEGSVSTLKIQRTERGDSAVYLCASSLNRNNSPLHFGNGTRLTVT.

This chain connects TRBV11-3 to TRBJ1-1, with no clear D. The CDR3 has 13 residues. The V gene lost 5 bases and the J gene lost 2 bases, with 9 bases spanning the gap. Per germline, CDR1 SGHNT and CDR2 YENEEA. The CDR3 region has the DNA TGTGCCAGCAGCCACGGTGTAAACACTGAAGCTTTCTTT. The encoded protein is CASSHGVNTEAFF.

The chain joins TRBV13 to TRBJ1-3; perhaps TRBD1 as D (6 bases). The CDR3 runs to 19 residues. In germline, CDR1 is PRHDT, CDR2 FYEKMQ (reference sequence). Trimming removed 3 bases from V and 2 bases from J, with 23 bases in between. The CDR3 nucleotides are TGTGCCAGCAGCTTGTACGCCGGGACATCCAAAGCCGCTGGAAACACCATATATTTT. It codes for CASSLYAGTSKAAGNTIYF.

This clone was seen only once. J is TRBJ2-2 and V is TRBV19; tentatively, D is TRBD1 (6 bases). Trimming shortened V by 6 bases and J by 5 bases, and 22 bases separated the two germline ends. The CDR3 totals 17 residues. The germline V gene has CDR1 LNHDA and CDR2 SQIVND (reference sequence). DNA of the CDR3: TGTGCCAGTAGACACCGGCTCAGGGGCGTTGTTACCGGGGAGCTGTTTTTT. Its protein product is CASRHRLRGVVTGELFF.

J is TRBJ1-1 and V is TRBV2, with D possibly TRBD1 on 5 matching bases. Trimming left V 8 bases short and J 1 base short, with 11 bases between. The length of the CDR3 is 13 residues. The germline V gene encodes CDR1 SNHLY and CDR2 FYNNEI. CDR3 region: CASCYGGNTEAFF. Written as DNA, the CDR3 is TGTGCCAGCTGCTACGGGGGGAACACTGAAGCTTTCTTT. The entire variable domain, with the rest obtained from reference TRBV2 and TRBJ1-1, is as follows: EPEVTQTPSHQVTQMGQEVILRCVPISNHLYFYWYRQILGQKVEFLVSFYNNEISEKSEIFDDQFSVERPDGSNFTLKIRSTKLEDSAMYFCASCYGGNTEAFFGQGTRLTVV.

The chain combines TRBV6-6 with TRBJ1-4; no clear D. CDR1 is MNHNY, CDR2 SVGAGI, per germline (reference sequence). This CDR3 contains 13 residues. Trimming took off 6 bases at V and 4 bases at J, with 9 bases between the two ends. This chain's CDR3 is CASSHSSNEKLFF. CDR3 in DNA: TGTGCCAGCAGCCACAGCAGTAATGAAAAACTGTTTTTT.

This chain uses TRBV6-5 with TRBJ2-1; D is unresolved. The ends were cut back, 8 bases at V and 6 bases at J, with 8 bases in the middle. The CDR3 length is 11 residues. Germline CDR1 and CDR2: MNHEY and SVGAGI. The CDR3 nucleotides read TGTGCCAGCCAGGTGCGCAATGAGCAGTTCTTC. This encodes CASQVRNEQFF.

The chain combines TRBV5-5 with TRBJ2-3; 7 positions agree with TRBD1. Per germline, CDR1 SGHKS and CDR2 YYEKEE (reference sequence). This CDR3 contains 12 residues. The junction had 5 bases not matched to a gene; V was cut back by 0 bases and J by 13 bases. CDR3 coding DNA: TGTGCCAGCAGCTTGGAGGGGGCCCCGGAGTATTTT. Its translation is CASSLEGAPEYF. Supplemented by reference TRBV5-5 and TRBJ2-3, the full variable domain reads DAGVTQSPTHLIKTRGQQVTLRCSPISGHKSVSWYQQVLGQGPQFIFQYYEKEERGRGNFPDRFSARQFPNYSSELNVNALLLGDSALYLCASSLEGAPEYFGPGTRLTVL.